Shown below are 27 T cell receptor beta chains from a single sample sequenced in a study of identifying expanded T cells in peripheral blood. Repertoires were generated with immunoSEQ multiplex PCR, while TCRdb's copy carries only in-frame clones and drops some. The data show 91,000 or so clones, almost 90% seen once. Sequenced: blood. These receptors were taken from a person aged 18-69 years in good health.

This clone was recorded once. This chain joins TRBV30 and TRBJ1-4; D not certain. Trimming pared 0 bases from V and 4 bases from J, leaving 6 bases between. In germline, CDR1 is GTSNPN, CDR2 SVGIG (reference sequence). This CDR3 is built from 13 residues. The CDR3 is CAWSVKFNEKLFF. Written as DNA, the CDR3 is TGTGCCTGGAGTGTTAAGTTTAATGAAAAACTGTTTTTT.

The rearrangement links TRBV5-1 to TRBJ2-3; D might be TRBD2 (5 bases). V lost 4 bases, J lost 3 bases, and 9 bases lay in between. This CDR3 is 13 amino acids long. In germline, CDR1 is SGHRS, CDR2 YFSETQ. The CDR3 protein is CASSQGSTDTQYF. The DNA of the CDR3 is TGCGCCAGCAGCCAAGGGAGTACAGATACGCAGTATTTT.

This clone is a singleton in its sample. This chain links TRBV5-1 with TRBJ1-1; the D gene is possibly TRBD1 (6 bases). The CDR3 is 14 amino acids. CDR1 and CDR2 (germline): SGHRS, YFSETQ. V lost 2 bases to trimming and J lost 5 bases, with 13 bases between them. The CDR3 spells CASSLQGLITEAFF. CDR3 DNA sequence: TGCGCCAGCAGCTTACAGGGCTTGATTACTGAAGCTTTCTTT.

The rearrangement joins TRBV27 to TRBJ2-1; 9 nucleotides match TRBD1. The CDR3 is made up of 14 amino acids. V lost 6 bases, J lost 7 bases, and 7 bases stayed unmatched. The V gene's germline CDR1 is MNHEY and CDR2 SMNVEV (reference sequence). In DNA form, the CDR3 reads TGTGCCAGCAGGCCGGGGACAGGGTGGAATGAGCAGTTCTTC. Amino acid sequence: CASRPGTGWNEQFF.

The J gene is TRBJ1-4, the V gene TRBV10-3, with 9 positions matching TRBD1. This CDR3 comprises 14 residues. J was trimmed by 3 bases and V by 6 bases; bases with no gene match: 2. Germline CDR1 and CDR2: ENHRY and SYGVKD. The CDR3 DNA follows: TGTGCCATCAGCCGGACAGGGGCTAATGAAAAACTGTTTTTT. This codes for CAISRTGANEKLFF.

In this sample, this clone turned up once. The chain joins TRBV5-6 to TRBJ2-1, with unresolved D. The CDR3 runs 15 residues. The V and J ends lost 2 bases and 5 bases respectively, with 14 bases between them. CDR1 and CDR2 from the germline V gene are SGHDT and YYEEEE. CDR3 nucleotide sequence: TGTGCCAGCAGCTTCGATCGGACCTTCGACAATGAGCAGTTCTTC. Its translation: CASSFDRTFDNEQFF.

The rearrangement links TRBV7-3 to TRBJ2-3, with D hard to call. The V gene lost 0 bases and the J gene lost 7 bases, with 11 bases spanning the gap. The CDR3 length is 14 residues. Germline loops: CDR1 SGHTA, CDR2 FQGTGA. The CDR3 loop reads CASSLTPSSYTQYF. CDR3 nucleotide sequence: TGTGCCAGCAGCTTAACCCCCAGCTCTTATACGCAGTATTTT.

This rearrangement joins TRBV18 to TRBJ2-1, with 7 bases matching TRBD2. Trimming took 2 bases from V and 8 from J; bases not matched to a gene: 6. This CDR3 region has 14 residues. CDR1 and CDR2 from the germline V gene are KGHSH and LQKENI. The CDR3 region has the DNA TGTGCCAGCTCACCAGCGGGAGTTGGGCATGAGCAGTTCTTC. It specifies CASSPAGVGHEQFF.

The chain links TRBV21-1 to TRBJ1-5; TRBD1, the table's D call, lacks a check against the DNA. TRBV21-1 is listed as a pseudogene. The CDR3 totals 17 residues. The CDR3 reads CASSKEPGAYSNQPQHF. The CDR3 bases are TGTGCCAGCAGCAAAGAGCCAGGGGCTTATAGCAATCAGCCCCAGCATTTT.

The rearrangement uses TRBV4-2 and TRBJ2-7, with 7 nucleotides matching TRBD1. V lost 1 base and J lost 4; bases outside the gene matches: 7. This CDR3 has 15 residues. Germline values: CDR1 LGHNA, CDR2 YNFKEQ. CDR3 protein: CASSQGLQGPYEQYF. CDR3 DNA: TGTGCCAGCAGCCAAGGGTTACAGGGGCCTTACGAGCAGTACTTC.

The V and J genes are TRBV5-1 and TRBJ2-7, with D possibly being TRBD2 (6 bases). The CDR3 is 16 amino acids. Trimming left V 4 bases short and J 3 bases short, with 20 bases between. Germline assignment: CDR1 SGHRS and CDR2 YFSETQ. The CDR3 spells CASSGAVGSSFYEQYF. The CDR3 DNA reads as TGCGCCAGCAGCGGGGCGGTCGGGAGTAGCTTCTACGAGCAGTACTTC.

The rearrangement joins TRBV9 to TRBJ2-7; D might be TRBD1 (6 bases). There are 15 residues in the CDR3. Per germline, CDR1 SGDLS and CDR2 YYNGEE. V lost 0 bases and J 3 bases, leaving 13 bases between the germline ends. The CDR3 nucleotides are TGTGCCAGCAGCGTAGACTCAGGGGCCATCTACGAGCAGTACTTC. As protein: CASSVDSGAIYEQYF.

The genes are TRBV6-5 and TRBJ2-5; D unclear. CDR3 size: 10 residues. Germline V CDR1 and CDR2: MNHEY, SVGAGI. V gave up 6 bases and J gave up 2 bases, with 1 base separating them. CDR3 nucleotides: TGTGCCAGCAGACAAGAGACCCAGTACTTC. Its translation: CASRQETQYF.

The chain combines TRBV4-2 with TRBJ2-1; no clear D gene. Germline V gene sequence: CDR1 LGHNA, CDR2 YNFKEQ. V lost 0 bases and J lost 4, with 13 bases in between. The CDR3 loop spans 16 amino acids. CDR3 sequence (DNA): TGTGCCAGCAGCCAAGATGATAACGGTTCTTACAATGAGCAGTTCTTC. This gives the protein CASSQDDNGSYNEQFF.

In DNA form, the CDR3 reads TGCGCCAGCAGTGCAGCGGGAGTAGATACGCAGTATTTT. It is translated as CASSAAGVDTQYF. The rearrangement joins TRBV10-1 to TRBJ2-3; 8 bases map to TRBD2. The germline V gene encodes CDR1 WNHNN and CDR2 SYGVQD (reference sequence). The ends lost 4 bases at V and 5 bases at J; junction bases unmatched: 2. There are 13 residues in the CDR3.

In DNA, the CDR3 is TGCGCCAGCAGCCCCACCGGGACAGGGGTTGAAAAACTGTTTTTT. It is translated as CASSPTGTGVEKLFF. This sequence joins TRBV4-1 and TRBJ1-4; 10 nucleotides align to TRBD1. With V trimmed by 4 bases and J by 7 bases, 6 bases remained unmatched. Germline V gene lookup returns CDR1 MGHRA and CDR2 YSYEKL. CDR3 size: 15 residues.

The rearrangement joins TRBV30 to TRBJ1-1; TRBD1 matches at 7 bases. The germline gives CDR1 GTSNPN, CDR2 SVGIG (reference sequence). This CDR3 comprises 12 residues. J gave up 11 bases and V 1 base, and 7 bases lay outside the gene matches. Here the CDR3 reads CAWSAFTGVAFF. For the CDR3, the DNA is TGTGCCTGGAGTGCCTTTACAGGGGTGGCTTTCTTT.

The V gene is TRBV5-1, the J gene TRBJ2-5, with 8 bases aligning to TRBD2. CDR1 is SGHRS, CDR2 YFSETQ, per germline. The CDR3 spans 15 residues. V was pared by 4 bases and J by 4 bases, with 9 bases of the junction left unmatched. CDR3 protein: CASSPGIAGLETQYF. CDR3 nucleotide sequence: TGCGCCAGCAGCCCGGGCATAGCGGGGCTAGAGACCCAGTACTTC.

The genes are TRBV7-3 and TRBJ2-3; TRBD1 aligns across 11 bases. This CDR3 has 14 amino acids. Germline trimming cut 2 bases from V and 5 bases from J; bases unmatched to any gene: 0. Germline lookup yields CDR1 SGHTA and CDR2 FQGTGA. CDR3 protein: CASSLGTGGDTQYF. The CDR3 DNA is TGTGCCAGCAGCTTAGGGACAGGGGGAGATACGCAGTATTTT.

The table lists this clone with a few counts. The rearrangement links TRBV28 to TRBJ2-2; unclear D gene. This CDR3 spans 14 amino acids. Between the trimmed V and J ends, which lost 6 bases and 3 bases, there was a span of 11 bases. Germline V gene lookup returns CDR1 MDHEN and CDR2 SYDVKM. The CDR3 DNA is TGTGCCAGCAGGCCGCCTCGGGACACCGGGGAGCTGTTTTTT. Protein sequence: CASRPPRDTGELFF.

The J gene is TRBJ2-5, the V gene TRBV7-9; tentative D call: TRBD1 (7 bases). The CDR3 spans 15 residues. V lost 5 bases and J 5 bases, leaving 18 bases between the germline ends. From germline, CDR1 is SEHNR and CDR2 FQNEAQ (reference sequence). CDR3 loop: CASSGGQEGPETQYF. The CDR3 nucleotides are TGTGCCAGCAGCGGCGGACAGGAGGGACCGGAGACCCAGTACTTC.

The CDR3 sequence is CASSDWDGVYEQYF. The DNA of the CDR3 is TGTGCCAGCAGTGATTGGGACGGAGTCTACGAGCAGTACTTC. The chain couples TRBV6-1 to TRBJ2-7; D tentatively fits TRBD1 or TRBD2 (5 bases each). The length of the CDR3 is 14 residues. The V end was cut by 3 bases, the J end by 3 bases, with 12 bases between. Germline V gives CDR1 MNHNS, CDR2 SASEGT.

V gene TRBV5-5 combines with J gene TRBJ1-4, with D possibly being TRBD1 (6 bases). Trimming pared 5 bases from V and 8 bases from J, leaving 19 bases between. This CDR3 comprises 15 residues. Germline V CDR1 and CDR2: SGHKS, YYEKEE (reference sequence). The CDR3 sequence: CASRPYGGAGEKLFF. CDR3 DNA: TGTGCCAGCAGGCCCTATGGGGGGGCCGGGGAAAAACTGTTTTTT.

The chain uses TRBV5-6 and TRBJ2-6; D is ambiguous. The ends were cut back, 4 bases at V and 2 bases at J, with 7 bases in the middle. From germline, CDR1 is SGHDT and CDR2 YYEEEE. The CDR3 is made up of 14 amino acids. CDR3 amino acids: CASSPSTGANVLTF. In DNA form, the CDR3 reads TGTGCCAGCAGCCCCAGCACTGGGGCCAACGTCCTGACTTTC.

This chain links TRBV4-2 with TRBJ1-2, with D unclear. The V gene's germline CDR1 is LGHNA and CDR2 YNFKEQ. V lost 1 base, J lost 4 bases, and 10 bases lay in between. The CDR3 contains 14 residues. The CDR3 nucleotides read TGTGCCAGCAGCCAAGGCGACGGATCCTATGGCTACACCTTC. Its protein is CASSQGDGSYGYTF.

V and J are TRBV28 and TRBJ1-4; 8 bases line up with TRBD1. CDR1 is MDHEN and CDR2 is SYDVKM in the germline V gene. The length of the CDR3 is 13 residues. J was trimmed by 7 bases and V by 10 bases; bases with no gene match: 8. CDR3: CAIRQGYGEKLFF. DNA of the CDR3: TGTGCCATCCGACAGGGGTACGGTGAAAAACTGTTTTTT.

The chain employs TRBV7-9 and TRBJ2-1; possible D gene TRBD2, 6 bases. Trimming pared 5 bases from V and 8 bases from J, leaving 16 bases between. CDR3 length: 14 residues. Germline CDR1 and CDR2: SEHNR and FQNEAQ (reference sequence). The CDR3 nucleotides are TGTGCCAGCAGCCCATCCGGGGGTCTGGATGAGCAGTTCTTC. This gives the protein CASSPSGGLDEQFF.